This TCR beta chain is drawn from a study of T cell changes during pregnancy in multiple sclerosis. Clones were sequenced by immunoSEQ multiplex PCR, and TCRdb holds only the in-frame ones, with some missing. This repertoire shows 42,000 or so clones, around 90% found once; its top ten account for around 1%. This CDR3 comprises 13 residues. V shed 5 bases and J shed 1 base, with 8 bases lying between them. The germline V gene has CDR1 MNHEY and CDR2 SVGAGI. The chain carries TRBV6-5 and TRBJ1-1; no firm D call. The specimen was CD4+ T cells from peripheral blood mononuclear cells, collected after pregnancy. The clonotype was recovered from a female donor with multiple sclerosis, enrolled in a pregnancy study. The CDR3 here is CASSKWRNTEAFF. In DNA, the CDR3 is TGTGCCAGCAGTAAGTGGAGGAACACTGAAGCTTTCTTT.